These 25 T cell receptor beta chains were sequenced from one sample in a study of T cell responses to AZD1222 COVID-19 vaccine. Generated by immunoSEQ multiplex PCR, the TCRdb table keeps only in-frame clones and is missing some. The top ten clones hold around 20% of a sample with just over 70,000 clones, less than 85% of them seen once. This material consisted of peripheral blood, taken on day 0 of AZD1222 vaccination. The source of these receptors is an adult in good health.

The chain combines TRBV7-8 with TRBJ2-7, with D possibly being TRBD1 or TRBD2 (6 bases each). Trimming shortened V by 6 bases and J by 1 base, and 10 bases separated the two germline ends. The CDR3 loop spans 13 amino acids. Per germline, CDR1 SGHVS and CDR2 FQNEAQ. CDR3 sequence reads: CASRQGGSYEQYF. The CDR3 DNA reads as TGTGCCAGCAGGCAAGGGGGGTCCTACGAGCAGTACTTC.

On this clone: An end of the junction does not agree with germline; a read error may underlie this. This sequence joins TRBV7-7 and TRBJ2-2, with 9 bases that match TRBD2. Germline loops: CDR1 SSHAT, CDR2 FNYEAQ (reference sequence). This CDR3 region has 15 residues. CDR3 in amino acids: CASSISLAGTGELFF. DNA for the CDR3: TGTGCTAGCAGCATCTCGCTAGCGGGGACTGGGGAGCTGTTTTTT.

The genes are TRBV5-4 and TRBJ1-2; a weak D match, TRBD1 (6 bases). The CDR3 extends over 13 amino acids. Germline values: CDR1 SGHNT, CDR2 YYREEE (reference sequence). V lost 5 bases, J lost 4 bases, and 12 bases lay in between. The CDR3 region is CASRSGTSYGYTF. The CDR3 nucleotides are TGTGCCAGCAGATCCGGGACAAGCTATGGCTACACCTTC. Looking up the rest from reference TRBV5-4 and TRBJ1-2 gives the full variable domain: ETGVTQSPTHLIKTRGQQVTLRCSSQSGHNTVSWYQQALGQGPQFIFQYYREEENGRGNFPPRFSGLQFPNYSSELNVNALELDDSALYLCASRSGTSYGYTFGSGTRLTVV.

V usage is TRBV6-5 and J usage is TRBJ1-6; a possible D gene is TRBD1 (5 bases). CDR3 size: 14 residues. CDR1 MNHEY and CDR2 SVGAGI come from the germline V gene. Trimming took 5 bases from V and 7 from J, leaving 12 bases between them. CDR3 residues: CASSRSGSNSPLHF. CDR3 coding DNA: TGTGCCAGCAGTAGGTCAGGGAGCAATTCACCCCTCCACTTT.

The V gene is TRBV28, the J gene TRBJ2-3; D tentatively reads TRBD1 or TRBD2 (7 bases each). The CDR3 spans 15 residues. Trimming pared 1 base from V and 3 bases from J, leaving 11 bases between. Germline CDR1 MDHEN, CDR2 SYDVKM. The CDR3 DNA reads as TGTGCCAGCAGTTTATCAGGGGGGGTAACAGATACGCAGTATTTT. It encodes CASSLSGGVTDTQYF.

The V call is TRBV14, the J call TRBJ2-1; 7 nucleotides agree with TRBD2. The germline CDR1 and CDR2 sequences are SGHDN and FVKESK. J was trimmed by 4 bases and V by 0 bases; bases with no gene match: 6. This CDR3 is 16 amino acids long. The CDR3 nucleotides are TGTGCCAGCAGCCAAGAGAGAAGACTAGCTTACAATGAGCAGTTCTTC. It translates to CASSQERRLAYNEQFF.

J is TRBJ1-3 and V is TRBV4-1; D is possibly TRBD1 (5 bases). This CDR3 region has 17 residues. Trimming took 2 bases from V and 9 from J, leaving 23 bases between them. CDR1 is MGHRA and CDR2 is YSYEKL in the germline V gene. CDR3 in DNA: TGCGCCAGCAGCCAACCTCTCAGGGATACCGAGACGCGCACCATATATTTT. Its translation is CASSQPLRDTETRTIYF.

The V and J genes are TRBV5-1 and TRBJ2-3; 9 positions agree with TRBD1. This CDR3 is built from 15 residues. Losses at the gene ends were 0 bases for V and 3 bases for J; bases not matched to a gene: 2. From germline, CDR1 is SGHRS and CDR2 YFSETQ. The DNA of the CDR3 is TGCGCCAGCAGCTTGGGCGGACAGGGGACAGATACGCAGTATTTT. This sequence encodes CASSLGGQGTDTQYF.

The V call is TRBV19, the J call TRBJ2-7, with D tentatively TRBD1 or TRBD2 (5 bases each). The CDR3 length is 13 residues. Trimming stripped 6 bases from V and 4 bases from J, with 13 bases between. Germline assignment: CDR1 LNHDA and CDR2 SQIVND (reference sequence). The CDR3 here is CASSRGPRYEQYF. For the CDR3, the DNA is TGTGCCAGTAGCCGGGGCCCGCGGTACGAGCAGTACTTC.

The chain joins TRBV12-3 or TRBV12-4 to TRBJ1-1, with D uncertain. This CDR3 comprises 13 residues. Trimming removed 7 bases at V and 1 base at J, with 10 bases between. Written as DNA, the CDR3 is TGTGCCAGCACCCTTACACGGAACACTGAAGCTTTCTTT. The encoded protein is CASTLTRNTEAFF.

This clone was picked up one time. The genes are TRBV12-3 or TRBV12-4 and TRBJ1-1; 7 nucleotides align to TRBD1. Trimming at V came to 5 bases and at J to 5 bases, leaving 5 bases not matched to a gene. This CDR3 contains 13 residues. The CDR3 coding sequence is TGTGCCAGCAGTACAGGGGTAGGGACTGAAGCTTTCTTT. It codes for CASSTGVGTEAFF.

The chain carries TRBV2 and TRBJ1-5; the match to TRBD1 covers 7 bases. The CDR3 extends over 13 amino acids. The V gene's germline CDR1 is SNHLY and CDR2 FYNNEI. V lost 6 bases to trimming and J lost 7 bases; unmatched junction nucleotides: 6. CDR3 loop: CASRQGWQQPQHF. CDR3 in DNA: TGTGCCAGCAGACAGGGGTGGCAACAGCCCCAGCATTTT.

CDR3 sequence reads: CARPTSGNTIYF. The CDR3 nucleotides are TGCGCCAGGCCGACATCTGGAAACACCATATATTTT. The chain couples TRBV23-1 to TRBJ1-3; D remains unclear. TRBV23-1 is noted as an ORF with a role that remains uncertain. The germline V and J ends were trimmed by 9 bases and 1 base, with 7 bases remaining between them. The CDR3 consists of 12 residues.

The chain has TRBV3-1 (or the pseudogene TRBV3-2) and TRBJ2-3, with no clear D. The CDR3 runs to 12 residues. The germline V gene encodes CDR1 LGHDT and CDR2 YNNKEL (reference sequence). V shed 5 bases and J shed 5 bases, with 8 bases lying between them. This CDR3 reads CASSLKLDTQYF. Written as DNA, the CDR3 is TGTGCCAGCAGCTTAAAACTAGATACGCAGTATTTT.

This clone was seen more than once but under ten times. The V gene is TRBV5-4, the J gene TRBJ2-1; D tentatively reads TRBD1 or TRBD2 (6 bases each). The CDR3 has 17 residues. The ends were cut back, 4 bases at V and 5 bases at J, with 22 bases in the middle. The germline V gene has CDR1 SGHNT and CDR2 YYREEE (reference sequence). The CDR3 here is CASSTPGALLFNNEQFF. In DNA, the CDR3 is TGTGCCAGCAGCACCCCGGGGGCTCTCCTATTTAACAATGAGCAGTTCTTC.

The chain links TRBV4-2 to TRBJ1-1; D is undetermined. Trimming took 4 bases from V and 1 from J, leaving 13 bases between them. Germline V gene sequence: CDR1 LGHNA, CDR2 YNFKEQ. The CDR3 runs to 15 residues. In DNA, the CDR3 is TGTGCCAGCAGCCTCGTAGGTGGGCAGAACACTGAAGCTTTCTTT. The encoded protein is CASSLVGGQNTEAFF.

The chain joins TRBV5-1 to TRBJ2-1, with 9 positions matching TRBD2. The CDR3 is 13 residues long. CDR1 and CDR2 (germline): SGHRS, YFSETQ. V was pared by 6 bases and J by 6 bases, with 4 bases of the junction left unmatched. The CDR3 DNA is TGCGCCAGCAACGGACTAGCGACCAATGAGCAGTTCTTC. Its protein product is CASNGLATNEQFF. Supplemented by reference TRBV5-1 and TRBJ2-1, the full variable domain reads KAGVTQTPRYLIKTRGQQVTLSCSPISGHRSVSWYQQTPGQGLQFLFEYFSETQRNKGNFPGRFSGRQFSNSRSEMNVSTLELGDSALYLCASNGLATNEQFFGPGTRLTVL.

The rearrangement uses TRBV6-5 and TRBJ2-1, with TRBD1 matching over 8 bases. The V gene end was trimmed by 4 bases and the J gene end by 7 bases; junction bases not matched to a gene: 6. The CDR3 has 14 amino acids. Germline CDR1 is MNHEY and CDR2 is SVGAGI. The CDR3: CASSSTGGWNEQFF. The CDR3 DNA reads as TGTGCCAGCAGTTCAACAGGGGGATGGAATGAGCAGTTCTTC.

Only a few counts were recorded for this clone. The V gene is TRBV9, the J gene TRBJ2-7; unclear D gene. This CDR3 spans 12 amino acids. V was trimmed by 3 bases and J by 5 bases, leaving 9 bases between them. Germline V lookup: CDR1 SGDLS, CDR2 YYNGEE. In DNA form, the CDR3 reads TGTGCCAGCAGCGCTTACGGCGACGAGCAGTACTTC. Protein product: CASSAYGDEQYF.

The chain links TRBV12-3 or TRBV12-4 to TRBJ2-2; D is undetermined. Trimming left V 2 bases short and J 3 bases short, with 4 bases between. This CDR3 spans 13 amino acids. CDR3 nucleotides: TGTGCCAGCAGTTTACTTTACACCGGGGAGCTGTTTTTT. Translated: CASSLLYTGELFF.

The DNA of the CDR3 is TGTGCCAGCAGCTCCAGGGGGCAGGGTAATCAGCCCCAGCATTTT. Amino acid sequence: CASSSRGQGNQPQHF. The chain employs TRBV13 and TRBJ1-5; 8 bases line up with TRBD1. Germline V gene sequence: CDR1 PRHDT, CDR2 FYEKMQ (reference sequence). This CDR3 has 15 residues. The V and J ends lost 4 bases and 4 bases, in that order; junction bases with no gene match: 6.

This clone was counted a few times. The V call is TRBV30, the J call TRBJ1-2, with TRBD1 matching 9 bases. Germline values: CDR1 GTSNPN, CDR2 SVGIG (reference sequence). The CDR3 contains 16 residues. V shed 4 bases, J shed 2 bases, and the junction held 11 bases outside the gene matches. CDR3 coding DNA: TGTGCCTGGATCCCCGAAACCGGGACAGGGAACTATGGCTACACCTTC. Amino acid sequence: CAWIPETGTGNYGYTF.

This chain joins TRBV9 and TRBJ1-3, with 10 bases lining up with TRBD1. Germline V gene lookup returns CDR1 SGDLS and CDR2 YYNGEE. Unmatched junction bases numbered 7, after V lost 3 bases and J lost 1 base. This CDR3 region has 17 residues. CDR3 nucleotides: TGTGCCAGCAGCGCTGGACAGGGGGTCAGATCTGGAAACACCATATATTTT. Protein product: CASSAGQGVRSGNTIYF.

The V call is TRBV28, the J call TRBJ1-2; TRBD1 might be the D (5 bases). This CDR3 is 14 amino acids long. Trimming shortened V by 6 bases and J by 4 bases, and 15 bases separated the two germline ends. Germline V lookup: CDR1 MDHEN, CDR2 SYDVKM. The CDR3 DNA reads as TGTGCCAGCAGACCGACAGCATCCTCCTATGGCTACACCTTC. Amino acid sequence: CASRPTASSYGYTF.

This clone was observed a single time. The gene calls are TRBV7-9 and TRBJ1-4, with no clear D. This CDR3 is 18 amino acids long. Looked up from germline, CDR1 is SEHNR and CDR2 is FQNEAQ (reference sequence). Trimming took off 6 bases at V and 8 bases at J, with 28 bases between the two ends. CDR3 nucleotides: TGTGCCAGCAGTCCTGGCAATGTGGCTTTCGGCATGGGAGAAAAACTGTTTTTT. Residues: CASSPGNVAFGMGEKLFF.